These 14 T cell receptor beta chains share one sample of origin, sequenced in a study of T cell repertoires in cytomegalovirus infection. Using its own MiXCR run on the reads, TCRdb lists one record per CDR3 protein. The data show approximately 700,000 distinct CDR3 sequences, 35% seen once. The material sequenced was PBMCs. The receptor source for this set is a human donor in good health (CMV status not recorded). Some clones in this sample may be carry-over from other donors' samples.

This clonotype was seen ten or more times. The chain employs TRBV5-1 and TRBJ1-2, with 7 bases that match TRBD1. Per the germline V gene, CDR1 is SGHRS and CDR2 is YFSETQ. The CDR3 is 15 residues long. V lost 0 bases, J lost 3 bases, and 5 bases stayed unmatched. The CDR3, as DNA: TGCGCCAGCAGCTTGGGAGGCGGGACAGACTATGGCTACACCTTC. Its translation is CASSLGGGTDYGYTF.

This clonotype showed up just a few times. The rearrangement joins TRBV19 to TRBJ1-2, with a possible D match to TRBD1 (5 bases). CDR3 length equals 16 residues. The germline V gene has CDR1 LNHDA and CDR2 SQIVND (reference sequence). Trimming removed 3 bases from V and 4 bases from J, with 18 bases in between. The DNA for the CDR3 is TGTGCCAGTAGTATTGATGGCAGGGCGGTACGCTATGGCTACACCTTC. Amino acids: CASSIDGRAVRYGYTF. Complete variable domain (other parts from reference TRBV19 and TRBJ1-2): DGGITQSPKYLFRKEGQNVTLSCEQNLNHDAMYWYRQDPGQGLRLIYYSQIVNDFQKGDIAEGYSVSREKKESFPLTVTSAQKNPTAFYLCASSIDGRAVRYGYTFGSGTRLTVV.

This clonotype has just a few counts. This chain links TRBV12-3 or TRBV12-4 with TRBJ1-2; TRBD1 might be the D (5 bases). This CDR3 spans 12 amino acids. The V gene lost 8 bases and the J gene lost 4 bases, with 11 bases spanning the gap. The CDR3: CASGDQSYGYTF. CDR3 DNA: TGTGCCAGCGGGGACCAATCCTATGGCTACACCTTC.

This clonotype was seen a handful of times. This chain joins TRBV7-3 and TRBJ1-1; TRBD1 might be the D (6 bases). V was cut by 2 bases and J by 6 bases, with 22 bases left in between. This CDR3 is 17 amino acids long. The germline V gene encodes CDR1 SGHTA and CDR2 FQGTGA. The CDR3, as DNA: TGTGCCAGCAGCTTAGCGGCGGGGACAACATCACCCCCTGAAGCTTTCTTT. Translated: CASSLAAGTTSPPEAFF.

The CDR3 region is CASSSPGQGIQDTQYF. CDR3 in DNA: TGTGCCAGCAGCTCCCCAGGACAGGGTATTCAGGATACGCAGTATTTT. The chain is built from TRBV5-4 and TRBJ2-3, with TRBD1 identical over 8 bases. The CDR3 is made up of 16 amino acids. The germline gives CDR1 SGHNT, CDR2 YYREEE (reference sequence). V was pared by 3 bases and J by 6 bases, with 12 bases of the junction left unmatched.

This clonotype was found a few times. V usage is TRBV25-1 and J usage is TRBJ2-7; 9 bases map to TRBD1. The V gene end was trimmed by 7 bases and the J gene end by 1 base; junction bases not matched to a gene: 17. Per germline, CDR1 MGHDK and CDR2 SYGVNS. This CDR3 spans 18 amino acids. The CDR3 DNA sequence: TGTGCCAGCAACGAAGGGGCCCACAGCGGGACAGGGTCCTACGAGCAGTACTTC. Translated: CASNEGAHSGTGSYEQYF.

The CDR3 region is CASSPPGLTSGREETQYF. CDR3 DNA: TGTGCCAGCAGTCCCCCGGGGTTGACTAGCGGGAGGGAAGAGACCCAGTACTTC. The J gene is TRBJ2-5, the V gene TRBV12-3 or TRBV12-4; 14 positions agree with TRBD2. The CDR3 sequence is 18 residues long. The trim removed 5 bases at V and 3 bases at J, leaving 11 bases unmatched.

This clonotype was recorded a few times. This sequence joins TRBV6-6 and TRBJ2-7; 9 nucleotides agree with TRBD1. The J segment lost 4 bases and the V segment lost 0 bases, leaving 7 bases of the junction unmatched. Germline lookup yields CDR1 MNHNY and CDR2 SVGAGI (reference sequence). The CDR3 has 16 amino acids. CDR3: CASSYSGGDREYEQYF. In DNA form, the CDR3 reads TGTGCCAGCAGTTACTCGGGCGGGGACAGGGAGTACGAGCAGTACTTC.

This clonotype has a count of ten or more. The J gene is TRBJ2-2, the V gene TRBV27; 7 bases align to TRBD2. The CDR3 runs 18 residues. Trimming at V came to 2 bases and at J to 5 bases, leaving 14 bases not matched to a gene. Germline CDR1 reads MNHEY; CDR2 reads SMNVEV (reference sequence). CDR3 sequence (DNA): TGTGCCAGCAGTTTAGAGGCTAGCGGCCGTATAGGGACCGGGGAGCTGTTTTTT. This gives the protein CASSLEASGRIGTGELFF.

CDR3 protein: CASSITTLTGEAFF. The CDR3 bases are TGTGCCAGTAGTATTACCACCTTAACCGGAGAAGCTTTCTTT. This chain joins TRBV19 and TRBJ1-1; D unclear. The ends were cut back, 3 bases at V and 8 bases at J, with 16 bases in the middle. The CDR3 is 14 amino acids. Germline assignment: CDR1 LNHDA and CDR2 SQIVND (reference sequence).

Notes on this clonotype: One base away lies a much larger clone, so this may be a sequencing read error. V usage is TRBV6-6 and J usage is TRBJ2-1; tentative D call: TRBD1 (6 bases). Looked up from germline, CDR1 is MNHNY and CDR2 is SVGAGI (reference sequence). This CDR3 is 13 amino acids long. Written as DNA, the CDR3 is TGTGCCAACAGTACTGGACAGCACAATGAGCAGTTCTTC. Amino acid sequence: CANSTGQHNEQFF.

This chain uses TRBV28 with TRBJ2-7; tentative D call: TRBD2 (6 bases). This CDR3 has 15 amino acids. V dropped 5 bases and J dropped 7 bases, with 21 bases sitting between them. Germline CDR1 is MDHEN and CDR2 is SYDVKM. The CDR3 region has the DNA TGTGCCAGCAGTCCCCCCGGACTAAAGTTCTGGGAGCAGTACTTC. Amino acids: CASSPPGLKFWEQYF.

This clonotype was detected a few times. The rearrangement uses TRBV6-8 and TRBJ2-3; 7 positions agree with TRBD1. CDR3 size: 16 residues. Germline V lookup: CDR1 MNHGY, CDR2 SAAAGT. V dropped 6 bases and J dropped 5; count of bases not matched to a gene: 14. CDR3 DNA sequence: TGTGCCAGCAGACCAATGTCAGGGGGTCGTGGAGATACGCAGTATTTT. This encodes CASRPMSGGRGDTQYF.

This clonotype was detected a few times. CDR3 sequence (DNA): TGTGCCAGCAGCCGATCGCAAGGGTTTTCGGAGACTGAAGCTTTCTTT. It codes for CASSRSQGFSETEAFF. The gene calls are TRBV14 and TRBJ1-1; no firm D call. The CDR3 covers 16 residues. Germline-derived CDR1 and CDR2 are SGHDN and FVKESK. Trimming removed 4 bases from V and 5 bases from J, with 20 bases in between.